A few counts support the clone carrying this TCR beta chain. Its antigen is not known. The study sequenced cultured CD4+ T cell DNA using the Oncomine TCR Beta short-read assay. Each CDR3 protein gets one entry after TCRdb re-called the PCR reads with MiXCR. This sample has around 8,200 distinct CDR3 sequences; about 32% occur once, and the top ten carry approximately 29%. The entry originates in a study of vaccination and CD4 T cells after COVID-19. Study-wide context: Two Hispanic individuals were among six male and four female convalescent patients. In culture, cells were exposed to overlapping spike peptides from SARS-CoV-2, HCoV-NL63, HCoV-OC43 and HCoV-229E.

Treatment described: roughly ten-day PBMC culture with coronavirus spike peptide pools or control peptides (ViraFEST assay). Patients returned positive PCR results between March and December 2020, earlier than US Alpha, Beta and Delta variants. The V and J ends lost 4 bases and 5 bases respectively, with 15 bases between them. In germline, CDR1 is MNHEY, CDR2 SVGAGI. This CDR3 region has 14 residues. The sequence was obtained from a human donor with COVID-19. Source material: cultured CD4+ T cells from blood. This sequence joins TRBV6-5 and TRBJ2-7; possibly TRBD1 for D (5 bases). The CDR3 DNA is TGTGCCAGCAGTTTGGCACATGGCAGGGACGAGCAGTACTTC. Encoded protein: CASSLAHGRDEQYF.